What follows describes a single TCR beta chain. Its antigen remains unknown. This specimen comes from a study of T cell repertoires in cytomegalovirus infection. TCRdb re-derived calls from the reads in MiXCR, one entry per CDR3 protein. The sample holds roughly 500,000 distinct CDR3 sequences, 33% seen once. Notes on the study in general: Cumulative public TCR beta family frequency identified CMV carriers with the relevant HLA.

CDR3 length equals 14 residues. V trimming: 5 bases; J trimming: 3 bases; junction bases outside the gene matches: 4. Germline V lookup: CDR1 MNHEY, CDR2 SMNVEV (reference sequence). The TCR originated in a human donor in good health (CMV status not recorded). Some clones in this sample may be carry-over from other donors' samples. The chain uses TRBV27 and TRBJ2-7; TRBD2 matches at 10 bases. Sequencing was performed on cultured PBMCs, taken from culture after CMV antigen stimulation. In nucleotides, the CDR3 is TGTGCCAGCAGTATGGGACTAGCGATCTACGAGCAGTACTTC. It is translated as CASSMGLAIYEQYF.